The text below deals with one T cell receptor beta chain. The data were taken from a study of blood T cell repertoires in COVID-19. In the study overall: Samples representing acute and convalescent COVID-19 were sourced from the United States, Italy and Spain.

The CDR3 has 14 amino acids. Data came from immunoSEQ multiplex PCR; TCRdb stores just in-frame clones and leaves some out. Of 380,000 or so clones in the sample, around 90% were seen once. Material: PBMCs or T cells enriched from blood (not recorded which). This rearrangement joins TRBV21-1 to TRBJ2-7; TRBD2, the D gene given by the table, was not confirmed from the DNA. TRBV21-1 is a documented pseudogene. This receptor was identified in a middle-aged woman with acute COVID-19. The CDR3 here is CASSKGGTRYEQYF. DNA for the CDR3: TGTGCCAGCAGCAAAGGCGGCACACGATACGAGCAGTACTTC.